A selection of T cell receptor beta chains follows, all from one sample in a study of identifying expanded T cells in peripheral blood. The assay was immunoSEQ multiplex PCR, and TCRdb's table has in-frame clones only and misses some. The data show some 76,000 clones, with roughly 88% seen just once and more than 2.5% held by the top ten. The sample comprised blood. The receptors were gathered from a person aged 18-69 years in good health. Each CDR3 is given with its conserved first and last residue. A D gene is named only where the DNA matches it firmly. Expanded clones get a size class; other rows say once, few or many, or leave the size out.

v_gene	abundance	j_gene	d_gene	CDR3aa	CDR3nt
TRBV7-2	.	TRBJ2-3	TRBD1	CAVRQGATTDTQYF	TGTGCCGTTCGACAGGGAGCGACCACAGATACGCAGTATTTT
TRBV5-1	.	TRBJ2-1	TRBD2	CASSLDASGSYNEQFF	TGCGCCAGCAGCTTGGATGCTAGCGGTTCCTACAATGAGCAGTTCTTC
TRBV5-5	.	TRBJ1-2	TRBD1	CASSSGQAPRPYNYGYTF	TGTGCCAGCAGCTCGGGACAGGCCCCGCGACCATATAACTATGGCTACACCTTC
TRBV21-1	.	TRBJ1-5	.	CASRRPGPGGNQPQHF	TGTGCCAGTCGACGACCGGGCCCAGGCGGCAATCAGCCCCAGCATTTT
TRBV20-1	.	TRBJ1-2	.	CSARTTSDTF	TGCAGTGCTAGGACAACTTCCGACACCTTC
TRBV10-3	.	TRBJ2-7	.	CAISEYAESSSYEQYF	TGTGCCATCAGTGAGTATGCAGAATCGAGCTCCTACGAGCAGTACTTC
TRBV28	once	TRBJ1-4	.	CATDGRGGQPGANEKLFF	TGTGCCACCGACGGCCGAGGGGGTCAGCCTGGGGCTAATGAAAAACTGTTTTTT
TRBV7-8	.	TRBJ2-5	.	CASITKEGFETQYF	TGTGCCAGCATAACAAAGGAGGGCTTTGAGACCCAGTACTTC
TRBV6-5	once	TRBJ2-2	.	CASFRAGRTGELFF	TGTGCCAGCTTCAGAGCGGGCCGCACCGGGGAGCTGTTTTTT
TRBV10-1	.	TRBJ2-3	.	CASSESGGAGTDTQYF	TGCGCCAGCAGTGAGTCCGGGGGCGCCGGCACAGATACGCAGTATTTT
TRBV4-3	.	TRBJ2-7	TRBD2	CASSQVSGAYEQYF	TGCGCCAGCAGCCAAGTCAGCGGGGCGTACGAGCAGTACTTC
TRBV30	once	TRBJ2-6	.	CAWSLGARGANVLTF	TGTGCCTGGAGTTTGGGCGCGAGGGGGGCCAACGTCCTGACTTTC
TRBV5-1	.	TRBJ2-1	TRBD1	CASSSPDRGLYNEQFF	TGCGCCAGCAGCTCCCCAGACAGGGGGCTCTACAATGAGCAGTTCTTC
TRBV5-6	.	TRBJ2-7	.	CASSLEGGGHEQYF	TGTGCCAGCAGCTTGGAGGGAGGGGGCCACGAGCAGTACTTC
TRBV7-2	.	TRBJ2-7	.	CASSQDSHYEQYF	TGTGCCAGCAGCCAGGACTCCCACTACGAGCAGTACTTC
TRBV6-5	.	TRBJ1-2	.	CASSPVAVDYGYTF	TGTGCCAGCAGTCCCGTCGCGGTGGACTATGGCTACACCTTC
TRBV4-3	.	TRBJ1-2	.	CASSQADRDYGYTF	TGCGCCAGCAGCCAAGCCGACAGAGACTATGGCTACACCTTC
TRBV7-2	.	TRBJ2-2	.	CASSRGGTNTGELFF	TGTGCCAGCAGCCGTGGGGGAACGAACACCGGGGAGCTGTTTTTT
TRBV6-5	.	TRBJ1-2	TRBD1	CAGRDRGLGGGYTF	TGTGCCGGCCGGGACAGGGGGCTCGGAGGTGGCTACACCTTC
TRBV6-6	.	TRBJ1-5	.	CASSPSRQPQHF	TGTGCCAGCAGCCCCTCTCGACAGCCCCAGCATTTT
TRBV29-1	once	TRBJ2-7	.	CSVGFGAAYEQYF	TGCAGCGTTGGATTCGGCGCAGCCTACGAGCAGTACTTC
TRBV5-6	.	TRBJ2-1	TRBD2	CASSLAGGTNNEQFF	TGTGCCAGCAGCTTAGCGGGAGGAACCAACAATGAGCAGTTCTTC
TRBV20-1	.	TRBJ2-5	.	CSARPLETQYF	TGCAGTGCTCGCCCTTTAGAGACCCAGTACTTC
TRBV6-5	.	TRBJ1-5	.	CASSYSRAGQPQHF	TGTGCCAGCAGTTACTCCAGGGCTGGGCAGCCCCAGCATTTT
TRBV10-3	.	TRBJ1-2	TRBD1	CAIRSTVGQGYGYTF	TGTGCCATCAGATCCACTGTGGGACAGGGCTATGGCTACACCTTC
TRBV27	.	TRBJ2-1	.	CASNPTPRSYNEQFF	TGTGCCAGCAACCCGACACCCCGCTCCTACAATGAGCAGTTCTTC
TRBV6-5	.	TRBJ2-7	.	CASSGSAGGVEQYF	TGTGCCAGCAGTGGGTCTGCAGGCGGCGTCGAGCAGTACTTC
TRBV6-1	.	TRBJ2-1	TRBD1	CASSSQQGARNEQFF	TGTGCCAGCAGCTCGCAACAGGGGGCGCGGAATGAGCAGTTCTTC
TRBV7-9	.	TRBJ2-1	TRBD2	CASSGSGRVSYNEQFF	TGTGCCAGCAGCGGTAGCGGGAGGGTGTCCTACAATGAGCAGTTCTTC
TRBV7-3	.	TRBJ2-3	.	CASSLMGLATDTQYF	TGTGCCAGCAGCTTAATGGGGCTAGCGACAGATACGCAGTATTTT
TRBV27	.	TRBJ1-2	TRBD1	CASSFGQGQGRGYTF	TGTGCCAGCAGTTTTGGGCAGGGACAGGGTAGGGGCTACACCTTC
TRBV7-7	.	TRBJ2-5	.	CASSLVLRETQYF	TGTGCTAGCAGCTTAGTCCTGAGGGAGACCCAGTACTTC
TRBV19	.	TRBJ1-4	.	CASSAYRFEQGKTNEKLFF	TGTGCCAGTAGTGCGTATCGGTTTGAGCAGGGAAAGACTAATGAAAAACTGTTTTTT
TRBV28	.	TRBJ2-7	.	CASSFPPTGYEQYF	TGTGCCAGCAGTTTCCCCCCGACAGGTTACGAGCAGTACTTC
TRBV9	.	TRBJ2-2	.	CASSQPGLNTGELFF	TGTGCCAGCAGCCAACCGGGACTTAACACCGGGGAGCTGTTTTTT
TRBV10-3	.	TRBJ2-1	.	CATGEANNEQFF	TGTGCCACGGGGGAGGCTAACAATGAGCAGTTCTTC
TRBV6-6	.	TRBJ1-2	.	CAINTRGDYGYTF	TGTGCCATCAATACTCGGGGGGACTATGGCTACACCTTC
TRBV28	.	TRBJ2-2	TRBD1	CALGALPGQGAAGELFF	TGTGCCCTAGGAGCATTACCGGGACAGGGGGCCGCCGGGGAGCTGTTTTTT
TRBV7-9	.	TRBJ2-7	TRBD1	CASRDRGGYEQYF	TGTGCCAGCAGGGACAGGGGAGGCTACGAGCAGTACTTC
TRBV10-3	.	TRBJ1-2	.	CAISGWDYGYTF	TGTGCCATCAGTGGGTGGGACTATGGCTACACCTTC
TRBV7-9	few	TRBJ2-7	.	CASSSYYEQYF	TGTGCCAGCAGCTCGTACTACGAGCAGTACTTC
TRBV7-8	.	TRBJ2-3	TRBD2	CASSPAGGSTDTQYF	TGTGCCAGCAGCCCCGCGGGGGGGAGCACAGATACGCAGTATTTT
TRBV7-2	.	TRBJ2-5	TRBD1	CASSLSYDRVHSETQYF	TGTGCCAGCAGCTTAAGTTACGACAGGGTACACAGTGAGACCCAGTACTTC